A selection of T cell receptor beta chains follows, all from one sample in a study of cytomegalovirus exposure and HLA in healthy donors. Only in-frame clones appear in the TCRdb table, and some are missing; sequencing was by immunoSEQ multiplex PCR. The sample consists of 55,000 to 80,000 clones, 75% of them appearing once. The specimen was PBMCs. Receptors originate from a man between 65 and 80 years old in good health and CMV-seronegative. Both conserved end residues are part of each CDR3. A D gene is named only where the DNA matches it firmly. Not all rows give a size; the values are once, few, many and, for expanded clones, a class.

V,J,D,size,CDR3,DNA
TRBV5-1,TRBJ2-3,TRBD2,NA,CASSFSGRRADTQYF,TGCGCCAGCAGCTTTAGCGGGAGAAGGGCAGATACGCAGTATTTT
TRBV9,TRBJ1-3,TRBD1,NA,CASSPQGQDSGNTIYF,TGTGCCAGCAGCCCCCAGGGACAGGACTCTGGAAACACCATATATTTT
TRBV7-8,TRBJ2-5,NA,NA,CASSLGLGQGQETQYF,TGTGCCAGCAGCTTAGGATTAGGCCAGGGACAAGAGACCCAGTACTTC
TRBV28,TRBJ1-4,NA,few,CASSRGLGAEKLFF,TGTGCCAGCAGCCGCGGACTGGGGGCTGAAAAACTGTTTTTT
TRBV5-5,TRBJ1-5,NA,NA,CASSEWGLQPQHF,TGTGCCAGCAGCGAATGGGGGCTTCAGCCCCAGCATTTT
TRBV18,TRBJ1-5,NA,NA,CASSPKSNQPQHF,TGTGCCAGCTCACCCAAAAGCAATCAGCCCCAGCATTTT
TRBV7-2,TRBJ2-4,NA,NA,CASAPPGAKNIQYF,TGTGCCAGCGCCCCGCCGGGGGCCAAAAACATTCAGTACTTC
TRBV18,TRBJ2-6,TRBD1,NA,CASSPGQGVVGANVLTF,TGTGCCAGCTCACCAGGACAGGGGGTGGTTGGGGCCAACGTCCTGACTTTC
TRBV27,TRBJ1-1,NA,many,CASSRQQRSNTEAFF,TGTGCCAGCAGCCGTCAACAGAGATCTAACACTGAAGCTTTCTTT
TRBV6-6,TRBJ1-3,TRBD1,few,CASNNRGGNTIYF,TGTGCCAGCAATAACAGGGGAGGAAACACCATATATTTT
TRBV6-1,TRBJ2-1,TRBD2,once,CASSEDGLAGNEQFF,TGTGCCAGCAGTGAAGACGGACTAGCGGGGAATGAGCAGTTCTTC
TRBV21-1,TRBJ1-1,NA,NA,CASSTGTGGGLNTEAFF,TGTGCCAGCAGCACGGGGACAGGAGGGGGATTGAACACTGAAGCTTTCTTT
TRBV4-1,TRBJ1-3,NA,few,CASSQDTGVRTIYF,TGCGCCAGCAGCCAAGATACAGGAGTGCGCACCATATATTTT
TRBV28,TRBJ1-2,NA,once,CASSSVMTPYGYTF,TGTGCCAGCAGTTCCGTGATGACACCCTATGGCTACACCTTC
TRBV25-1,TRBJ1-6,NA,NA,CASSEIGGGSYNSPLHF,TGTGCCAGCAGTGAAATCGGCGGAGGCTCCTATAATTCACCCCTCCACTTT
TRBV6-6,TRBJ2-5,TRBD2,NA,CASSYASGGAETQYF,TGTGCCAGCAGTTACGCTAGCGGGGGGGCGGAGACCCAGTACTTC
TRBV2,TRBJ1-6,NA,few,CASPQGLDSPLHF,TGTGCCAGTCCACAGGGCTTGGATTCACCCCTCCACTTT
TRBV7-9,TRBJ1-2,NA,NA,CASSPDSPYGYTF,TGTGCCAGCAGCCCCGACAGCCCCTATGGCTACACCTTC
TRBV5-1,TRBJ1-5,TRBD1,NA,CASSLQGDNQPQHF,TGCGCCAGCAGCTTGCAGGGGGACAATCAGCCCCAGCATTTT
TRBV6-5,TRBJ2-1,NA,NA,CASSLQDPSYNEQFF,TGTGCCAGCAGCCTGCAGGATCCCTCCTACAATGAGCAGTTCTTC
TRBV7-2,TRBJ2-7,NA,NA,CASSSQNYEQYF,TGTGCCAGCAGCTCGCAAAACTACGAGCAGTACTTC
TRBV5-4,TRBJ1-2,NA,few,CASRLSGELGYTF,TGTGCCAGCAGGTTGTCGGGGGAGTTAGGCTACACCTTC
TRBV29-1,TRBJ1-2,NA,NA,CSVRGLHYGYTF,TGCAGCGTCCGAGGGTTACACTATGGCTACACCTTC
TRBV30,TRBJ1-4,TRBD1,NA,CAWSYNRGTNEKLFF,TGTGCCTGGAGTTATAACAGGGGTACTAATGAAAAACTGTTTTTT
TRBV5-1,TRBJ2-1,TRBD2,NA,CASSQTSGSSYNEQFF,TGCGCCAGCAGCCAGACTAGCGGGAGCTCCTACAATGAGCAGTTCTTC
TRBV6-5,TRBJ2-3,NA,NA,CASKIGVYDTQYF,TGTGCCAGCAAGATAGGGGTGTACGATACGCAGTATTTT
TRBV6-5,TRBJ1-2,TRBD1,NA,CASTRTGSIGYTF,TGTGCCAGCACTCGGACAGGGTCTATCGGCTACACCTTC
TRBV7-6,TRBJ2-1,NA,NA,CASSSRQTEYNEQFF,TGTGCCAGCAGCTCCAGACAGACGGAATACAATGAGCAGTTCTTC
TRBV5-4,TRBJ2-1,NA,NA,CASSLDGGTLYNEQFF,TGTGCCAGCAGCTTGGATGGAGGGACTCTTTACAATGAGCAGTTCTTC
TRBV18,TRBJ1-5,NA,NA,CASSIHSNQPQHF,TGTGCCAGCTCAATCCATAGCAATCAGCCCCAGCATTTT
TRBV6-6,TRBJ1-1,NA,NA,CASRQGSEAFF,TGTGCCAGCCGCCAGGGCTCTGAAGCTTTCTTT
TRBV10-2,TRBJ2-5,NA,NA,CASRGDLRGETQYF,TGCGCCAGCAGGGGGGACCTTCGGGGGGAGACCCAGTACTTC
TRBV6-5,TRBJ2-3,TRBD2,NA,CASTRASGSDTQYF,TGTGCCAGCACGCGAGCTAGCGGGAGTGATACGCAGTATTTT
TRBV5-1,TRBJ2-3,TRBD2,NA,CASSPAGAGTDTQYF,TGCGCCAGCAGCCCAGCGGGAGCTGGCACAGATACGCAGTATTTT
TRBV7-2,TRBJ2-1,TRBD2,NA,CASSRGWGGTYNEQFF,TGTGCCAGCAGCCGTGGGTGGGGAGGGACCTACAATGAGCAGTTCTTC
TRBV18,TRBJ2-7,TRBD1,NA,CASSPRDRSYEQYF,TGTGCCAGCTCACCTCGGGACAGATCCTACGAGCAGTACTTC
TRBV2,TRBJ2-7,NA,NA,CASRREYEQYF,TGTGCCAGCAGGAGGGAGTACGAGCAGTACTTC
TRBV12-2,TRBJ2-4,NA,NA,CASRFPNMDNVVAKNIQYF,TGTGCAAGTCGCTTTCCAAATATGGACAATGTGGTAGCCAAAAACATTCAGTACTTC
TRBV5-1,TRBJ1-4,TRBD1,few,CASRGQGEAKLFF,TGCGCCAGCAGGGGGCAGGGGGAGGCAAAACTGTTTTTT
TRBV6-6,TRBJ1-4,NA,NA,CASRSGSRRGDEKLFF,TGTGCCAGCAGGTCTGGTAGTAGGAGGGGAGATGAAAAACTGTTTTTT
TRBV7-2,TRBJ2-5,TRBD2,NA,CASSLAGGAQTQYF,TGTGCCAGCAGCCTAGCGGGAGGTGCGCAGACCCAGTACTTC
TRBV11-2,TRBJ2-5,TRBD2,once,CASSLDNFAGGEETQYF,TGTGCCAGCAGCTTAGATAATTTTGCGGGGGGGGAAGAGACCCAGTACTTC
TRBV6-1,TRBJ1-5,TRBD1,NA,CASSEYGPGGPQHF,TGTGCCAGCAGTGAATACGGCCCAGGGGGGCCCCAGCATTTT
TRBV5-1,TRBJ2-3,NA,NA,CASSLHRTDTQYF,TGCGCCAGCAGCTTACATCGCACAGATACGCAGTATTTT
TRBV15,TRBJ2-2,TRBD2,NA,CATSRDLLGLAGEWGTGELFF,TGTGCCACCAGCAGAGATTTGTTGGGACTAGCGGGAGAATGGGGGACCGGGGAGCTGTTTTTT
TRBV18,TRBJ2-7,NA,NA,CASSLGTPQGGAYEQYF,TGTGCCAGCTCACTCGGGACTCCGCAAGGAGGGGCCTACGAGCAGTACTTC
TRBV29-1,TRBJ2-5,TRBD1,NA,CSVAGQGGETQYF,TGCAGCGTTGCAGGACAGGGGGGGGAGACCCAGTACTTC
TRBV4-1,TRBJ2-4,NA,NA,CASSRAETGTLNIQYF,TGCGCCAGCAGCCGAGCTGAAACCGGGACTTTAAACATTCAGTACTTC
TRBV10-3,TRBJ2-3,NA,NA,CAVRGGGPDTQYF,TGTGCCGTACGAGGGGGGGGACCAGATACGCAGTATTTT
TRBV6-5,TRBJ1-5,NA,few,CASSYSFTADQPQHF,TGTGCCAGCAGTTACTCATTCACAGCAGATCAGCCCCAGCATTTT
TRBV30,TRBJ1-3,NA,NA,CACRQVPLGNTIYF,TGTGCCTGCCGACAGGTTCCTCTCGGAAACACCATATATTTT
TRBV18,TRBJ2-5,NA,NA,CASSRAGMGSETQYF,TGTGCCAGCTCACGGGCCGGGATGGGTTCGGAGACCCAGTACTTC
TRBV11-2,TRBJ1-1,NA,NA,CASSSLRTEAFF,TGTGCCAGCAGCTCACTACGTACTGAAGCTTTCTTT
TRBV7-9,TRBJ2-2,NA,NA,CASSPLDPGGPPGELFF,TGTGCCAGCAGCCCACTAGACCCGGGGGGCCCACCCGGGGAGCTGTTTTTT